This is a list of T cell receptor beta chains from one sample in a study of blood T cells in healthy people across ages. Via MiXCR, TCRdb re-called the 5' RACE reads, giving one row per CDR3 protein. Here the sample spans about 730,000 distinct CDR3 sequences, more than 40% being singletons. Sequencing was done on a sample of blood. The receptors stem from a woman in her sixties in good health. The CDR3 runs from the conserved cysteine through the conserved F or W. Fields, in order: D gene, J gene, clone size, V gene, CDR3 protein, CDR3 DNA. D genes are given only for firm matches. Where a row states a size, it is once, few, many or the class of an expanded clone; other rows omit it.

>NA|TRBJ2-5|NA|TRBV12-3/TRBV12-4
CASSPHQETQYF
TGTGCCAGCAGTCCTCACCAAGAGACCCAGTACTTC
>TRBD2|TRBJ2-2|NA|TRBV7-2
CASSLRLAGVTGELFF
TGTGCCAGCAGCTTAAGGCTAGCGGGTGTCACCGGGGAGCTGTTTTTT
>NA|TRBJ2-7|few|TRBV29-1
CSGGTVGNEQYF
TGCAGCGGTGGGACGGTGGGGAATGAGCAGTACTTC
>TRBD1|TRBJ2-7|NA|TRBV4-3
CASSQGTGTYEQYF
TGTGCCAGCAGCCAGGGGACAGGGACCTACGAGCAGTACTTC
>TRBD2|TRBJ2-2|few|TRBV9
CASSQAGGANTGELFF
TGTGCCAGCAGCCAAGCGGGGGGCGCGAACACCGGGGAGCTGTTTTTT
>NA|TRBJ2-5|many|TRBV7-2
CASTSGGGVETQYF
TGTGCCAGCACCTCCGGGGGTGGGGTGGAGACCCAGTACTTC
>NA|TRBJ2-7|many|TRBV3-1
CASSQGHEQYF
TGTGCCAGCAGTCAGGGACACGAGCAGTACTTC
>TRBD2|TRBJ2-7|NA|TRBV10-3
CAISDYGTSGRANEQYF
TGTGCCATCAGTGATTACGGGACTAGCGGGAGAGCGAACGAGCAGTACTTC
>TRBD2|TRBJ2-5|few|TRBV7-8
CASSPSSGGAQETQYF
TGTGCCAGCAGCCCGTCTAGCGGGGGGGCCCAAGAGACCCAGTACTTC
>NA|TRBJ2-1|NA|TRBV20-1
CSARVGNYNEQFF
TGCAGTGCTAGAGTCGGAAACTACAATGAGCAGTTCTTC
>NA|TRBJ1-5|NA|TRBV7-2
CASSAELNQPQHF
TGTGCCAGCAGCGCCGAACTCAATCAGCCCCAGCATTTT
>NA|TRBJ2-1|NA|TRBV7-9
CASSLVYGVTSEQFF
TGTGCCAGCAGCTTAGTGTACGGGGTCACCAGTGAGCAGTTCTTC
>NA|TRBJ2-3|few|TRBV14
CASSRENTQYF
TGTGCCAGCAGCCGTGAAAATACGCAGTATTTT
>NA|TRBJ1-2|few|TRBV7-9
CASSRVYGYTF
TGTGCCAGCAGCCGGGTCTATGGCTACACCTTC
>NA|TRBJ2-1|NA|TRBV29-1
CSVDQGTRNEQFF
TGCAGCGTTGACCAGGGGACGCGAAATGAGCAGTTCTTC
>NA|TRBJ1-2|NA|TRBV24-1
CATSVGTDYGYTF
TGTGCCACCAGTGTTGGGACGGACTATGGCTACACCTTC
>NA|TRBJ2-1|NA|TRBV12-3/TRBV12-4
CASSLSGASSYNEQFF
TGTGCCAGCAGTTTAAGTGGAGCGAGCTCCTACAATGAGCAGTTCTTC
>TRBD2|TRBJ2-7|NA|TRBV11-1
CASSLGIAGEKQYF
TGTGCCAGCAGCTTAGGAATAGCGGGAGAGAAGCAGTACTTC
>NA|TRBJ2-3|NA|TRBV27
CASSPLVPSTDTQYF
TGTGCCAGCAGTCCACTAGTCCCGAGCACAGATACGCAGTATTTT
>NA|TRBJ1-2|NA|TRBV12-3/TRBV12-4
CASSPQTGWGYGYTF
TGTGCCAGCAGTCCACAAACAGGGTGGGGCTATGGCTACACCTTC
>TRBD2|TRBJ2-7|NA|TRBV24-1
CATSYSSGRWTYNEQYF
TGTGCCACCAGCTACTCTAGCGGGAGGTGGACCTACAATGAGCAGTACTTC
>NA|TRBJ1-5|NA|TRBV4-1
CASSQDSQGYQPQHF
TGCGCCAGCAGCCAAGACAGCCAGGGTTACCAGCCCCAGCATTTT
>TRBD1|TRBJ1-2|few|TRBV12-3/TRBV12-4
CASREQGALYSGYTF
TGTGCCAGCAGAGAACAGGGGGCTCTATACTCTGGCTACACCTTC
>TRBD1|TRBJ2-2|NA|TRBV7-7
CASSRRAGGGPGELFF
TGTGCCAGCAGCCGGAGAGCAGGGGGCGGTCCCGGGGAGCTGTTTTTT
>NA|TRBJ1-2|many|TRBV7-2
CASSSRGSGGGYTF
TGTGCCAGCAGCTCGCGGGGGTCAGGTGGTGGCTACACCTTC
>TRBD2|TRBJ2-1|NA|TRBV6-1
CASSRTSGLSSYNEQFF
TGTGCCAGCAGCAGGACTAGCGGGCTGAGCTCCTACAATGAGCAGTTCTTC
>NA|TRBJ2-7|NA|TRBV12-3/TRBV12-4
CASSVAGVTYEQYF
TGTGCCAGCAGTGTTGCGGGCGTTACCTACGAGCAGTACTTC
>TRBD2|TRBJ2-7|few|TRBV20-1
CSASIQRESKEQYF
TGCAGTGCTAGTATTCAGCGGGAGTCGAAAGAGCAGTACTTC
>TRBD1|TRBJ2-6|NA|TRBV9
CASSPGQGASGANVLTF
TGTGCCAGCAGCCCCGGACAGGGGGCCTCTGGGGCCAACGTCCTGACTTTC
>TRBD2|TRBJ2-7|NA|TRBV20-1
CSASRLAGQASYEQYF
TGCAGTGCTAGTCGACTAGCGGGACAAGCCTCCTACGAGCAGTACTTC
>NA|TRBJ2-7|few|TRBV20-1
CSARDQRLNSYEQYF
TGCAGTGCTAGAGACCAGCGACTGAACTCCTACGAGCAGTACTTC
>NA|TRBJ2-1|NA|TRBV24-1
CATSDPGPIQFNEQFF
TGTGCCACCAGTGACCCGGGACCGATCCAATTCAATGAGCAGTTCTTC
>NA|TRBJ1-6|few|TRBV12-5
CASGLITGTGSPLHF
TGTGCTAGTGGTTTGATTACCGGTACAGGTTCACCCCTCCACTTT
>NA|TRBJ2-7|once|TRBV20-1
CSARVAGLREQYF
TGCAGTGCTAGAGTTGCGGGGTTGAGGGAGCAGTACTTC
>TRBD1|TRBJ2-2|NA|TRBV4-3
CASSQEFFGQGWDTGELFF
TGCGCCAGCAGCCAAGAATTTTTCGGACAGGGCTGGGACACCGGGGAGCTGTTTTTT
>NA|TRBJ2-3|few|TRBV5-1
CASSLEGGITAITTDTQYF
TGCGCCAGCAGCTTGGAGGGGGGGATCACTGCAATAACCACAGATACGCAGTATTTT
>NA|TRBJ2-7|NA|TRBV18
CASSPPHTDLHNEQYF
TGTGCCAGCTCACCACCCCATACGGACTTACACAATGAGCAGTACTTC
>NA|TRBJ1-2|NA|TRBV20-1
CSALNHNYGNTF
TGCAGTGCTTTAAATCATAACTATGGCAACACCTTC
>TRBD1|TRBJ2-3|NA|TRBV4-2
CAGSQDGTGTDTQYF
TGTGCCGGCAGTCAAGACGGGACAGGGACAGATACGCAGTATTTT
>NA|TRBJ2-6|few|TRBV25-1
CASSEFWANQNSGANVLTF
TGTGCCAGCAGTGAATTCTGGGCGAATCAAAATTCTGGGGCCAACGTCCTGACTTTC
>NA|TRBJ1-4|NA|TRBV7-9
CASSARDKLFF
TGTGCCAGCAGCGCCCGGGATAAACTGTTTTTT
>NA|TRBJ2-7|few|TRBV18
CASSAGTFYEQYF
TGTGCCAGCTCAGCCGGGACATTCTACGAGCAGTACTTC
>NA|TRBJ2-1|once|TRBV29-1
CSAEGGPSKNEQFF
TGCAGCGCCGAGGGGGGACCCTCCAAAAATGAGCAGTTCTTC
>TRBD1|TRBJ2-7|few|TRBV3-1
CASSQGVQGYEQYF
TGTGCCAGCAGCCAAGGAGTACAGGGGTATGAGCAGTACTTC
>TRBD1|TRBJ2-5|NA|TRBV5-1
CASQGTAQETQYF
TGCGCCAGTCAAGGGACAGCTCAAGAGACCCAGTACTTC
>TRBD2|TRBJ2-7|NA|TRBV9
CASSVESGRADNEQYF
TGTGCCAGCAGCGTAGAAAGCGGGAGGGCCGACAATGAGCAGTACTTC
>NA|TRBJ2-3|many|TRBV7-2
CASSPLRQGYTQYF
TGTGCCAGCAGCCCACTCCGGCAGGGTTATACGCAGTATTTT
>NA|TRBJ2-4|many|TRBV6-5
CASSYSGDTKNIQYF
TGTGCCAGCAGTTACTCAGGGGATACCAAAAACATTCAGTACTTC
>NA|TRBJ2-1|many|TRBV29-1
CSSRDGNNEQFF
TGCAGCTCTCGGGACGGAAACAATGAGCAGTTCTTC
>NA|TRBJ2-3|NA|TRBV20-1
CSANTGTPNGDTQYF
TGCAGTGCAAATACCGGGACACCGAACGGGGATACGCAGTATTTT